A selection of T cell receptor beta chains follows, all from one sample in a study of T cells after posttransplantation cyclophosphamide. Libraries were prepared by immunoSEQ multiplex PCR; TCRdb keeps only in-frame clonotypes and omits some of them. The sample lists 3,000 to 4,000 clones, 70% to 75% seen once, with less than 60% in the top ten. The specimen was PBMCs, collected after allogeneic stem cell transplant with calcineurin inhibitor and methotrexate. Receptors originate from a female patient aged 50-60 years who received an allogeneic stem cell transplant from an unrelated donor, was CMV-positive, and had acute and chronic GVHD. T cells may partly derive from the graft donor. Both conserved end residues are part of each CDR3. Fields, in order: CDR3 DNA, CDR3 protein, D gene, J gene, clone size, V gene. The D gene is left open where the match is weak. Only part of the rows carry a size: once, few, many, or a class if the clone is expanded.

CDR3 DNA: TGTGCCAGCAGTGAAGCGTGGCAGGGGGAAAGCGACTACCTGAACACTGAAGCTTTCTTT; CDR3 protein: CASSEAWQGESDYLNTEAFF; D gene: TRBD1; J gene: TRBJ1-1; clone size: many; V gene: TRBV2
CDR3 DNA: TGTGCCAGCAGGTTTCGGCCAACAGGTACCTACTACGAGCAGTACTTC; CDR3 protein: CASRFRPTGTYYEQYF; D gene: .; J gene: TRBJ2-7; clone size: once; V gene: TRBV28
CDR3 DNA: TGTGCCAGCAGCCTCTGGGGGGCCGGGGAGCTGTTTTTT; CDR3 protein: CASSLWGAGELFF; D gene: .; J gene: TRBJ2-2; clone size: .; V gene: TRBV9
CDR3 DNA: TGCGCCAGCGGATCGGACAGTGGGAATCAGCCCCAGCATTTT; CDR3 protein: CASGSDSGNQPQHF; D gene: .; J gene: TRBJ1-5; clone size: .; V gene: TRBV10-2
CDR3 DNA: TGTGCCAGCAGTTTCTTCGGGGTAACCGGGGAGCTGTTTTTT; CDR3 protein: CASSFFGVTGELFF; D gene: .; J gene: TRBJ2-2; clone size: .; V gene: TRBV2
CDR3 DNA: TGTGCCAGCAGTTTGTATTCAGGAACTGGCTACACCTTC; CDR3 protein: CASSLYSGTGYTF; D gene: .; J gene: TRBJ1-2; clone size: .; V gene: TRBV28
CDR3 DNA: TGCAGTGCTCGGGACAGCTATGGCTACACCTTC; CDR3 protein: CSARDSYGYTF; D gene: TRBD1; J gene: TRBJ1-2; clone size: once; V gene: TRBV20-1
CDR3 DNA: TGTGCCAGCACAGGGTTGAACTATGGCTACACCTTC; CDR3 protein: CASTGLNYGYTF; D gene: .; J gene: TRBJ1-2; clone size: few; V gene: TRBV2
CDR3 DNA: TGTGCCAGCAGAGTAACCAGAGAGCTGTTTTTT; CDR3 protein: CASRVTRELFF; D gene: .; J gene: TRBJ2-2; clone size: .; V gene: TRBV6-6
CDR3 DNA: TGTGCCAGCAGCTTAGGGCAGACACTCGGCTATGGCTACACCTTC; CDR3 protein: CASSLGQTLGYGYTF; D gene: .; J gene: TRBJ1-2; clone size: .; V gene: TRBV7-2
CDR3 DNA: TGTGCCAGCAGTCCTCGACAGGGGAATTCACCCCTCCACTTT; CDR3 protein: CASSPRQGNSPLHF; D gene: TRBD1; J gene: TRBJ1-6; clone size: .; V gene: TRBV2
CDR3 DNA: TGTGCCAGCAGTTTAGAGCCCAGGGGGCTTTCTGGAAACACCATATATTTT; CDR3 protein: CASSLEPRGLSGNTIYF; D gene: TRBD1; J gene: TRBJ1-3; clone size: few; V gene: TRBV27
CDR3 DNA: TGTGCCAGCCTTTTGGGTGGAAGAGGGACTGAAGCTTTCTTT; CDR3 protein: CASLLGGRGTEAFF; D gene: .; J gene: TRBJ1-1; clone size: large; V gene: TRBV6-6
CDR3 DNA: TGCGCCAGCAGCCAAGGGACATCTTTGAACACTGAAGCTTTCTTT; CDR3 protein: CASSQGTSLNTEAFF; D gene: .; J gene: TRBJ1-1; clone size: .; V gene: TRBV4-1
CDR3 DNA: TGTGCCAGTAGTAGAAATTCCGGGACAGGGAACTATGGCTACACCTTC; CDR3 protein: CASSRNSGTGNYGYTF; D gene: TRBD1; J gene: TRBJ1-2; clone size: .; V gene: TRBV19
CDR3 DNA: TGCAGCGTTGTCCCTAGCGGGGGGGCCGTGGGCACCGGGGAGCTGTTTTTT; CDR3 protein: CSVVPSGGAVGTGELFF; D gene: TRBD2; J gene: TRBJ2-2; clone size: once; V gene: TRBV29-1
CDR3 DNA: TGTGCCAGCAGCTTAACTGGCGGGGGGGCGGCCAATGAGCAGTTCTTC; CDR3 protein: CASSLTGGGAANEQFF; D gene: TRBD2; J gene: TRBJ2-1; clone size: once; V gene: TRBV7-3
CDR3 DNA: TGTGCCAGCTCCCGAGGTTTGGAGTTTGAGCAGTACTTC; CDR3 protein: CASSRGLEFEQYF; D gene: .; J gene: TRBJ2-7; clone size: .; V gene: TRBV18
CDR3 DNA: TGTGCCAGCAGCATAAGCAATATGGGACGGGGGAATCAGCCCCAGCATTTT; CDR3 protein: CASSISNMGRGNQPQHF; D gene: .; J gene: TRBJ1-5; clone size: once; V gene: TRBV7-3
CDR3 DNA: TGTGCCAGCAGTTACCAGGACAGTTGGTATGGCTACACCTTC; CDR3 protein: CASSYQDSWYGYTF; D gene: .; J gene: TRBJ1-2; clone size: .; V gene: TRBV6-5
CDR3 DNA: TGTGCCAGCAGTGACACACCATATGGCTACACCTTC; CDR3 protein: CASSDTPYGYTF; D gene: .; J gene: TRBJ1-2; clone size: .; V gene: TRBV6-5
CDR3 DNA: TGCGCCAGCAGCCCGGGGGGGTATCAAGGCTATGGCTACACCTTC; CDR3 protein: CASSPGGYQGYGYTF; D gene: .; J gene: TRBJ1-2; clone size: .; V gene: TRBV4-1
CDR3 DNA: TGTGCCAGCAGTTACTCAGGACAGGGAGTTGACACCATATATTTT; CDR3 protein: CASSYSGQGVDTIYF; D gene: TRBD1; J gene: TRBJ1-3; clone size: .; V gene: TRBV6-5
CDR3 DNA: TGTGCCAGCAGCGTAGGGACAGGGGTATTCGTGCATGGCTACACCTTC; CDR3 protein: CASSVGTGVFVHGYTF; D gene: TRBD1; J gene: TRBJ1-2; clone size: .; V gene: TRBV5-4
CDR3 DNA: TGTGCCAGCAGCTATTCAGCCTACAATGAGCAGTTCTTC; CDR3 protein: CASSYSAYNEQFF; D gene: .; J gene: TRBJ2-1; clone size: .; V gene: TRBV7-3
CDR3 DNA: TGTGCCAGCAGCTTGGAACTAGCCGACTCTGGGGCCAACGTCCTGACTTTC; CDR3 protein: CASSLELADSGANVLTF; D gene: .; J gene: TRBJ2-6; clone size: .; V gene: TRBV5-4
CDR3 DNA: TGTGCCAGCAGCTTCGGACGGGCGGGCGCTGAAGCTTTCTTT; CDR3 protein: CASSFGRAGAEAFF; D gene: .; J gene: TRBJ1-1; clone size: .; V gene: TRBV11-1
CDR3 DNA: TGTGCCAGCAGCCCCCCCTCTCTAAGTCCCCACAATGAGCAGTTCTTC; CDR3 protein: CASSPPSLSPHNEQFF; D gene: .; J gene: TRBJ2-1; clone size: .; V gene: TRBV7-9
CDR3 DNA: TGTGCCAGCAGCTTAGAGGTCAGAGAGACCCAGTACTTC; CDR3 protein: CASSLEVRETQYF; D gene: .; J gene: TRBJ2-5; clone size: .; V gene: TRBV11-2
CDR3 DNA: TGCGCCAGCAGCCAATTGACTCCGCCGGATACGCAGTATTTT; CDR3 protein: CASSQLTPPDTQYF; D gene: .; J gene: TRBJ2-3; clone size: few; V gene: TRBV4-1
CDR3 DNA: TGTGCCAGTCATAAACAGGGAAGGACTGAAGCTTTCTTT; CDR3 protein: CASHKQGRTEAFF; D gene: .; J gene: TRBJ1-1; clone size: .; V gene: TRBV19
CDR3 DNA: TGCGCCAGCAGCTTGGCGCACGGCCCAGCGGGGGACGAGCAGTACTTC; CDR3 protein: CASSLAHGPAGDEQYF; D gene: TRBD2; J gene: TRBJ2-7; clone size: .; V gene: TRBV5-1
CDR3 DNA: TGTGCCAGCAGCTTGAGAATAGCCCAAGAGACCCAGTACTTC; CDR3 protein: CASSLRIAQETQYF; D gene: .; J gene: TRBJ2-5; clone size: few; V gene: TRBV5-4
CDR3 DNA: TGCGCCAGTTCATCGACTGGGTCCTGGGAGACCCAGTACTTC; CDR3 protein: CASSSTGSWETQYF; D gene: .; J gene: TRBJ2-5; clone size: .; V gene: TRBV5-1
CDR3 DNA: TGTGCCAGCAGCCCGGACAGGGTAAATGAAAAACTGTTTTTT; CDR3 protein: CASSPDRVNEKLFF; D gene: TRBD1; J gene: TRBJ1-4; clone size: many; V gene: TRBV7-9
CDR3 DNA: TGTGCCTGGAGTAGGGGGGAAGAAGGGACAGGGAGAGGAAAAAACACTGAAGCTTTCTTT; CDR3 protein: CAWSRGEEGTGRGKNTEAFF; D gene: TRBD1; J gene: TRBJ1-1; clone size: .; V gene: TRBV30
CDR3 DNA: TGTGCCAGCAGCTTGCGGGACACCTATGGCTACACCTTC; CDR3 protein: CASSLRDTYGYTF; D gene: .; J gene: TRBJ1-2; clone size: .; V gene: TRBV5-6
CDR3 DNA: TGTGCCAGCAGCTTCTGGGACACCAGAAATGAAAAACTGTTTTTT; CDR3 protein: CASSFWDTRNEKLFF; D gene: .; J gene: TRBJ1-4; clone size: .; V gene: TRBV7-9
CDR3 DNA: TGTGCCAGCAGTCCAGGGAACACTGAAGCTTTCTTT; CDR3 protein: CASSPGNTEAFF; D gene: .; J gene: TRBJ1-1; clone size: .; V gene: TRBV5-4
CDR3 DNA: TGTGCCAGCAGCCGACAGGGCCCCACCACTGAAGCTTTCTTT; CDR3 protein: CASSRQGPTTEAFF; D gene: TRBD1; J gene: TRBJ1-1; clone size: .; V gene: TRBV11-3
CDR3 DNA: TGCAACGTTGAAGCCGGGACAGGGTCTCGGGAGCAGTACTTC; CDR3 protein: CNVEAGTGSREQYF; D gene: TRBD1; J gene: TRBJ2-7; clone size: .; V gene: TRBV29-1
CDR3 DNA: TGTGCCACCAGCAGATCCCAGCGGGAGGGCCTCAGTGAGCAGTTCTTC; CDR3 protein: CATSRSQREGLSEQFF; D gene: TRBD2; J gene: TRBJ2-1; clone size: .; V gene: TRBV15
CDR3 DNA: TGTGCCAGCAGCGAGGGGCCATATAGCAATCAGCCCCAGCATTTT; CDR3 protein: CASSEGPYSNQPQHF; D gene: .; J gene: TRBJ1-5; clone size: .; V gene: TRBV9
CDR3 DNA: TGTGCCAGCTCACCACCCGGGACATTTTTTGGAAACACCATATATTTT; CDR3 protein: CASSPPGTFFGNTIYF; D gene: .; J gene: TRBJ1-3; clone size: few; V gene: TRBV18
CDR3 DNA: TGTGCCAGCAGCGTTGGCGGTGTGAACACTGAAGCTTTCTTT; CDR3 protein: CASSVGGVNTEAFF; D gene: .; J gene: TRBJ1-1; clone size: .; V gene: TRBV9
CDR3 DNA: TGTGCCAGCTCACCCCCCGCCCTAAACACTGAAGCTTTCTTT; CDR3 protein: CASSPPALNTEAFF; D gene: .; J gene: TRBJ1-1; clone size: few; V gene: TRBV18
CDR3 DNA: TGTGCCAGCAGCCCCCGGGACAGTCCTTACGAGCAGTACTTC; CDR3 protein: CASSPRDSPYEQYF; D gene: TRBD1; J gene: TRBJ2-7; clone size: .; V gene: TRBV13
CDR3 DNA: TGTGCCAGCAGTTTACGTCCAGGGAATAACGAGCAGTACTTC; CDR3 protein: CASSLRPGNNEQYF; D gene: .; J gene: TRBJ2-7; clone size: .; V gene: TRBV27
CDR3 DNA: TGTGCCACCAGCAGAGATCAGGCTGCTAGCACAGATACGCAGTATTTT; CDR3 protein: CATSRDQAASTDTQYF; D gene: .; J gene: TRBJ2-3; clone size: .; V gene: TRBV15
CDR3 DNA: TGTGCCAGCAGAGTCGACAGGGGTTGGGACACTGAAGCTTTCTTT; CDR3 protein: CASRVDRGWDTEAFF; D gene: TRBD1; J gene: TRBJ1-1; clone size: .; V gene: TRBV6-5
CDR3 DNA: TGTGCCACCAGCAGGGGCATCGGGGGGCTCTCCAATGAGCAGTTCTTC; CDR3 protein: CATSRGIGGLSNEQFF; D gene: .; J gene: TRBJ2-1; clone size: once; V gene: TRBV15
CDR3 DNA: TGTGCCAGCAGCGTAGGACTCGGGACAGGGGGTTTGTCTCAGCCCCAGCATTTT; CDR3 protein: CASSVGLGTGGLSQPQHF; D gene: TRBD1; J gene: TRBJ1-5; clone size: few; V gene: TRBV9
CDR3 DNA: TGTGCCAGCAGCTTAGTGAACAGGGCCAGCGATGGGCGCTACACCTTC; CDR3 protein: CASSLVNRASDGRYTF; D gene: .; J gene: TRBJ1-2; clone size: .; V gene: TRBV11-2
CDR3 DNA: TGTGCCAGCAGCTTCGGCGCCTCGGGGGGCAAACCCTACGAGCAGTACTTC; CDR3 protein: CASSFGASGGKPYEQYF; D gene: .; J gene: TRBJ2-7; clone size: .; V gene: TRBV7-6